This TCR beta chain was sequenced for a study of T cell changes during pregnancy in multiple sclerosis. Germline V CDR1 and CDR2: SEHNR, FQNEAQ (reference sequence). The CDR3 has 12 amino acids. V lost 6 bases, J lost 10 bases, and 13 bases lay in between. The data were produced by immunoSEQ multiplex PCR, yet TCRdb's version contains in-frame clones alone and is incomplete. The top ten hold just under 0.8% of the sample, which has 95,000 to 110,000 clones, roughly 92% seen once. This chain links TRBV7-9 with TRBJ2-1, with a weak D call TRBD2 (6 bases). This specimen consisted of peripheral blood, obtained in the third trimester of pregnancy. This TCR came from a female donor in good health, enrolled as a control in a pregnancy study. The chain's CDR3 is CASSLTSPEQFF. The CDR3 DNA reads TGTGCCAGCAGTTTAACTAGCCCAGAGCAGTTCTTC. Filled out from reference TRBV7-9 and TRBJ2-1, the complete variable domain reads DTGVSQNPRHKITKRGQNVTFRCDPISEHNRLYWYRQTLGQGPEFLTYFQNEAQLEKSRLLSDRFSAERPKGSFSTLEIQRTEQGDSAMYLCASSLTSPEQFFGPGTRLTVL.